This record concerns one T cell receptor beta chain sequence. Its antigen is not identified. These data belong to a study of T cell repertoires in cytomegalovirus infection. On the study more broadly: A matching HLA type, together with CMV infection, was signaled by public TCR beta signatures. Regarding the study as a whole: The study found HLA-C-restricted CMV-specific TCR beta clonotypes dominating the ex vivo response. There were carriers of CMV plus the relevant HLA, and cumulative public TCR beta family frequency identified them.

TCRdb re-called the reads with MiXCR, one entry per CDR3 protein. The table records 250,000 to 350,000 distinct CDR3 sequences, over 20% of them present only once. The CDR3 contains 14 residues. Germline V gives CDR1 SGHAT, CDR2 FQNNGV. V gave up 5 bases and J gave up 4 bases, with 13 bases separating them. What was sequenced was PBMCs. This rearrangement joins TRBV11-2 to TRBJ2-3; D call uncertain. The clonotype comes from a human donor in good health (CMV status not recorded). Some clones in this sample may be carry-over from other donors' samples. DNA for the CDR3: TGTGCCAGCAGCCTCTTTTTTAATGCAGATACGCAGTATTTT. Residues: CASSLFFNADTQYF.